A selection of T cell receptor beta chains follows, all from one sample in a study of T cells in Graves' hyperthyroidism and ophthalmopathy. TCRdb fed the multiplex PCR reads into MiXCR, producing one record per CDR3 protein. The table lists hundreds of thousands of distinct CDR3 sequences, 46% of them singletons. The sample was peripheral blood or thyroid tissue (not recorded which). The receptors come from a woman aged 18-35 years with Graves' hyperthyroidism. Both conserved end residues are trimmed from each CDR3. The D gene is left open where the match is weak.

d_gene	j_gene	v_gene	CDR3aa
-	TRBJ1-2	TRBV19	ASRIDPGNYGYT
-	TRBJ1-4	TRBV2	ASSLYKQGEKLF
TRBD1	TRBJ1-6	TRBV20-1	SARQRGQGSPLH
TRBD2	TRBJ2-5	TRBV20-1	SARGGTSGTDTQY
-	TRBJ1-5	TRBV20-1	SARGGGDNQPQH
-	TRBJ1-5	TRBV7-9	ASSRSQGGNQPQH
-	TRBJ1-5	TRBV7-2	ASSRDELQPQH
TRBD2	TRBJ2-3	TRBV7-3	ASSLSTSGRGTDTQY
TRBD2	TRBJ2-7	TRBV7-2	ASSSGTSGSFNEQY
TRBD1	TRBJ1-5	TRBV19	ASSRGQSDSNQPQH
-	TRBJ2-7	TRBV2	ASSRLSWGSSYEQY
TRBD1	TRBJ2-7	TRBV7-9	ASSQDDRGWEQY
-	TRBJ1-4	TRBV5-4	ASSFGGGEGEKLF
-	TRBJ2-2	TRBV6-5	ASSYSGLEEITGELF
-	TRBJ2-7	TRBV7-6	ASSFPPPYEQY
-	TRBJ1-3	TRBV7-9	ASSSLSGNTIY
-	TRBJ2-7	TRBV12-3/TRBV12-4	ASSPPNRDEQY
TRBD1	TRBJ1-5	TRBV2	ASSEVGQMDQPQH
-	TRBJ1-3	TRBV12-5	ASGTRGGNTIY
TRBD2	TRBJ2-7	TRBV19	ASSTGLAGPEQY
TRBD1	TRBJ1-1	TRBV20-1	SAPRRTGGGTEAF
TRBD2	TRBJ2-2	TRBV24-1	ATSDTSGRENTGELF
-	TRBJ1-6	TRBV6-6	ASSTSDYDSPLH
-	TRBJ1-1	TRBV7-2	ASSLGSPKTEAF
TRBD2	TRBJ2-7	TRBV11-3	ASSPGLAGVDEQY
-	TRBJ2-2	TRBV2	ASSEAGNTGELF